This T cell receptor (beta chain) was recorded in a study of monozygotic twins with inflammatory bowel disease. Study-level results: Support for a single strong signal or clonotype associated with IBD was absent.

Researchers generated cDNA in eight separate reactions per sample. TCRdb re-called the 5' RACE reads, yielding one record per CDR3 amino acid sequence without DNA. This sample lists 70,000 to 95,000 distinct CDR3 sequences; its ten largest clones have roughly 7.4%. About this clonotype itself: Its specificity is unknown.

There are 13 residues in the CDR3. CDR1 and CDR2 from the germline V gene are SGHRS and YFSETQ. The rearrangement uses TRBV5-1 and TRBJ1-5. Sequenced: blood. The receptor was isolated from a human donor with ulcerative colitis or Crohn's disease, or a healthy co-twin of an affected twin (not recorded which). This chain's CDR3 is CASSLVPNQPQHF.